This TCR beta chain was sequenced during a study of OX40 agonist ivuxolimab in advanced cancers. Whole-study findings and limits: The study found that CD8+ T cells averaged more expanded clones than CD4+.

Libraries were prepared by immunoSEQ multiplex PCR; TCRdb keeps only in-frame clonotypes and omits some of them. The table records 55,000 to 65,000 clones, about 85% of them present only once. This clone was picked up a small number of times. What it binds is unknown. Autoimmune disease history or systemic immunosuppression disqualified patients. Germline V gene lookup returns CDR1 MNHNY and CDR2 SVGAGI (reference sequence). V dropped 7 bases and J dropped 9 bases, with 16 bases sitting between them. The CDR3 loop spans 13 amino acids. This rearrangement joins TRBV6-6 to TRBJ2-1; perhaps TRBD2 as D (7 bases). This material consisted of CD4+ or CD8+ T cells sorted from blood, taken in a trial of the OX40 agonist ivuxolimab. This TCR was sampled from an adult with an advanced solid tumor such as melanoma, head and neck, liver or kidney cancer. CDR3 region: CASTRGDTTEQFF. The CDR3 DNA sequence: TGTGCCAGCACCCGGGGGGACACTACTGAGCAGTTCTTC.